A single sample gave rise to the 29 T cell receptor beta chains below, sequenced in a study of beta chain features in type 1 diabetes. cDNA synthesis used the whole RNA isolate, giving expressed TCRB sequences. TCRdb's copy holds only in-frame clones and misses some; the assay was immunoSEQ multiplex PCR. The profile covers over 700,000 clones, with around a sixth appearing a single time and around 0.02% taken by the ten largest. Sequencing was carried out using naive CD4+ T cells from blood. The origin of the receptors is a woman under 30 in good health.

This clone was picked up a small number of times. This sequence joins TRBV4-2 and TRBJ2-4; 16 positions agree with TRBD2. Unmatched junction bases numbered 1, after V lost 0 bases and J lost 8 bases. The germline V gene encodes CDR1 LGHNA and CDR2 YNFKEQ. The CDR3 runs to 16 residues. In DNA, the CDR3 is TGTGCCAGCAGCCAAGATGGGACTAGCGGGAGGGACATTCAGTACTTC. Its translation is CASSQDGTSGRDIQYF.

This clone appeared once. The rearrangement joins TRBV6-5 to TRBJ2-6, with D maybe TRBD2 (6 bases). V lost 10 bases and J lost 1, with 8 bases in between. The CDR3 totals 13 residues. Germline assignment: CDR1 MNHEY and CDR2 SVGAGI. This CDR3 reads CAIRESGANVLTF. DNA for the CDR3: TGTGCCATTCGGGAGTCTGGGGCCAACGTCCTGACTTTC.

The table lists this clone with a few counts. The chain links TRBV6-4 to TRBJ2-2; 9 bases map to TRBD1. CDR1 and CDR2 (germline): MRHNA, SNTAGT. The junction had 6 bases not matched to a gene; V was cut back by 6 bases and J by 4 bases. The CDR3 spans 15 residues. CDR3 in DNA: TGTGCCAGCAGCCCAACAGGGGGCATCACCGGGGAGCTGTTTTTT. Amino acids: CASSPTGGITGELFF.

The V call is TRBV5-1, the J call TRBJ2-5; D not resolved. Germline V gives CDR1 SGHRS, CDR2 YFSETQ. This CDR3 has 13 residues. Trimming pared 0 bases from V and 4 bases from J, leaving 7 bases between. CDR3 amino acids: CASSLAPTETQYF. The CDR3 nucleotides read TGCGCCAGCAGCTTGGCCCCGACAGAGACCCAGTACTTC.

The chain has TRBV2 and TRBJ1-5; D is unclear. Germline CDR1 is SNHLY and CDR2 is FYNNEI. V lost 2 bases and J 0 bases, leaving 11 bases between the germline ends. The CDR3 extends over 16 amino acids. CDR3 sequence reads: CASSELVIYSNQPQHF. The CDR3 coding sequence is TGTGCCAGCAGTGAATTAGTGATTTATAGCAATCAGCCCCAGCATTTT.

The V and J genes are TRBV9 and TRBJ2-7; 7 bases line up with TRBD2. The CDR3 totals 17 residues. The J segment lost 0 bases and the V segment lost 0 bases, leaving 9 bases of the junction unmatched. Germline V gives CDR1 SGDLS, CDR2 YYNGEE. This CDR3 reads CASSVGDLGGSSYEQYF. In DNA form, the CDR3 reads TGTGCCAGCAGCGTAGGGGATCTTGGCGGGAGCTCCTACGAGCAGTACTTC.

A few counts support this clone. The rearrangement links TRBV7-2 to TRBJ1-1; D is undetermined. CDR3 length equals 14 residues. Trimming shortened V by 1 base and J by 4 bases, and 10 bases separated the two germline ends. Germline V CDR1 and CDR2: SGHTA, FQGNSA. The CDR3 DNA sequence: TGTGCCAGCAGCTTAGATTGGGGTAGCACTGAAGCTTTCTTT. Translation gives CASSLDWGSTEAFF.

This clone was recorded a few times. The chain employs TRBV7-2 and TRBJ1-2; D unclear. Germline V gene data show CDR1 as SGHTA and CDR2 as FQGNSA. The CDR3 is 16 residues long. Trimming stripped 5 bases from V and 0 bases from J, with 16 bases between. As DNA, the CDR3 is TGTGCCAGCAGCGAGGCGCGAGGGATTTCTAACTATGGCTACACCTTC. It specifies CASSEARGISNYGYTF.

The chain combines TRBV19 with TRBJ2-7, with D perhaps TRBD2 (6 bases). Germline V CDR1 and CDR2: LNHDA, SQIVND (reference sequence). The CDR3 spans 15 residues. V was shortened by 6 bases and J by 4 bases, with 19 bases between the two germline ends. In DNA form, the CDR3 reads TGTGCCAGTAGACCCGGGGGAGCGGCTGAATACGAGCAGTACTTC. It translates to CASRPGGAAEYEQYF.

This clone was counted a few times. The chain combines TRBV15 with TRBJ2-7; 7 nucleotides line up with TRBD1. The CDR3 has 17 amino acids. V gave up 0 bases and J gave up 2 bases; unmatched junction bases: 10. Looked up from germline, CDR1 is LNHNV and CDR2 is YYDKDF (reference sequence). The CDR3 nucleotides are TGTGCCACCAGCAGAGATTTGAGGGGGCGGATAGCCTACGAGCAGTACTTC. Translating gives CATSRDLRGRIAYEQYF.

This rearrangement joins TRBV18 to TRBJ2-2; no clear D. Trimming stripped 2 bases from V and 2 bases from J, with 12 bases between. The germline V gene has CDR1 KGHSH and CDR2 LQKENI. The CDR3 spans 16 residues. In DNA form, the CDR3 reads TGTGCCAGCTCACCAACTCTAGTCGCAAACACCGGGGAGCTGTTTTTT. Residues: CASSPTLVANTGELFF.

The V gene is TRBV7-2, the J gene TRBJ2-1; a weak D match, TRBD1 (5 bases). With 2 bases removed from V and 4 bases from J, the gap between germline ends came to 9 bases. The CDR3 has 14 residues. Germline assignment: CDR1 SGHTA and CDR2 FQGNSA. For the CDR3, the DNA is TGTGCCAGCAGCTTAAACAGGTTGTACAATGAGCAGTTCTTC. Translating it yields CASSLNRLYNEQFF.

V gene TRBV4-2 combines with J gene TRBJ2-1; TRBD2 agrees at 9 bases. The germline V gene has CDR1 LGHNA and CDR2 YNFKEQ. This CDR3 has 17 amino acids. Unmatched junction bases numbered 12, after V lost 2 bases and J lost 7 bases. This CDR3 is CASSQSSGSVASNEQFF. The CDR3 bases are TGTGCCAGCAGCCAAAGTAGCGGGAGCGTTGCAAGTAATGAGCAGTTCTTC.

This rearrangement joins TRBV29-1 to TRBJ2-3, with 11 bases matching TRBD2. V lost 4 bases, J lost 0 bases, and 6 bases stayed unmatched. This CDR3 comprises 16 residues. CDR1 is SQVTM and CDR2 is ANQGSEA in the germline V gene. CDR3 DNA sequence: TGCAGCGTTGTGGGTGGACTAGCGGGTAGCACAGATACGCAGTATTTT. Amino acids: CSVVGGLAGSTDTQYF.

There are a few counts of this clone. This rearrangement joins TRBV7-9 to TRBJ2-5; D gene unclear. CDR1 is SEHNR and CDR2 is FQNEAQ in the germline V gene (reference sequence). The CDR3 loop spans 13 amino acids. Trimming shortened V by 5 bases and J by 1 base, and 8 bases separated the two germline ends. The DNA of the CDR3 is TGTGCCAGCAGCCCCCGCCCCCAAGAGACCCAGTACTTC. Protein sequence: CASSPRPQETQYF. Full variable domain (missing parts from reference TRBV7-9 and TRBJ2-5): DTGVSQNPRHKITKRGQNVTFRCDPISEHNRLYWYRQTLGQGPEFLTYFQNEAQLEKSRLLSDRFSAERPKGSFSTLEIQRTEQGDSAMYLCASSPRPQETQYFGPGTRLLVL.

The chain uses TRBV30 and TRBJ2-7; 8 bases line up with TRBD1. This CDR3 comprises 14 residues. The junction had 6 bases not matched to a gene; V was cut back by 3 bases and J by 2 bases. Germline V gene data show CDR1 as GTSNPN and CDR2 as SVGIG (reference sequence). For the CDR3, the DNA is TGTGCCTGGAGCCTGGCAGGGGGCCCCTACGAGCAGTACTTC. As protein: CAWSLAGGPYEQYF.

The count of this clone is one. V and J are TRBV7-2 and TRBJ2-1, with a weak D call TRBD2 (5 bases). CDR1 is SGHTA and CDR2 is FQGNSA in the germline V gene. The CDR3 spans 15 residues. Trimming left V 5 bases short and J 9 bases short, with 20 bases between. The DNA of the CDR3 is TGTGCCAGCAGCCCGCAACCTACTAGAATGGCTGAGCAGTTCTTC. As protein: CASSPQPTRMAEQFF.

This clone was seen a handful of times. The rearrangement uses TRBV7-9 and TRBJ2-7; 8 bases match TRBD1. The CDR3 runs 15 residues. Germline CDR1 reads SEHNR; CDR2 reads FQNEAQ (reference sequence). With V trimmed by 5 bases and J by 2 bases, 8 bases remained unmatched. CDR3 loop: CASSSRRDRPYEQYF. The CDR3 DNA reads as TGTGCCAGCAGCAGCCGCCGGGACAGGCCCTACGAGCAGTACTTC.

The chain employs TRBV28 and TRBJ2-7; 8 bases line up with TRBD1. J lost 6 bases, V lost 3 bases, and 7 bases had no gene match. This CDR3 has 14 residues. The germline gives CDR1 MDHEN, CDR2 SYDVKM. CDR3 amino acids: CASSFLGQGAEQYF. As DNA, the CDR3 is TGTGCCAGCAGTTTCCTTGGACAGGGTGCCGAGCAGTACTTC.

This clone came up a few times. The chain links TRBV20-1 to TRBJ2-1; no definite D call. Germline CDR1 is DFQATT and CDR2 is SNEGSKA (reference sequence). V was pared by 2 bases and J by 10 bases, with 9 bases between. This CDR3 region has 11 residues. The CDR3, as DNA: TGCAGTGCTAGATACACTCAGGAGCAGTTCTTC. Its protein is CSARYTQEQFF.

The V and J genes are TRBV27 and TRBJ1-2; D might be TRBD1 (6 bases). Looked up from germline, CDR1 is MNHEY and CDR2 is SMNVEV (reference sequence). Trimming stripped 0 bases from V and 8 bases from J, with 16 bases between. The CDR3 contains 15 residues. The CDR3 is CASSLSPTGSGGYTF. CDR3 DNA: TGTGCCAGCAGTTTATCCCCCACAGGGTCGGGAGGCTACACCTTC.

The rearrangement uses TRBV7-3 and TRBJ2-3, with 8 positions matching TRBD1. This CDR3 has 15 residues. Germline V gene sequence: CDR1 SGHTA, CDR2 FQGTGA. V gave up 5 bases and J gave up 1 base; unmatched junction bases: 5. The CDR3 loop reads CASSPMGQGTDTQYF. For the CDR3, the DNA is TGTGCCAGCAGCCCTATGGGACAGGGCACAGATACGCAGTATTTT.

This clone was seen only a few times. The rearrangement uses TRBV19 and TRBJ1-1; D is ambiguous. CDR3 length equals 14 residues. The V and J ends lost 5 bases and 5 bases respectively, with 15 bases between them. Per the germline V gene, CDR1 is LNHDA and CDR2 is SQIVND (reference sequence). For the CDR3, the DNA is TGTGCCAGTAGTCCATTGTGGGTGAGGACTGAAGCTTTCTTT. Its translation: CASSPLWVRTEAFF.

In its sample, this clone was seen a few times. This chain connects TRBV11-1 to TRBJ2-2; 10 nucleotides match TRBD2. This CDR3 comprises 16 residues. Germline values: CDR1 SGHAT, CDR2 FQDESV (reference sequence). V was pared by 1 base and J by 6 bases, with 5 bases of the junction left unmatched. CDR3 protein: CASSLGLAGVSGELFF. The CDR3 DNA reads as TGTGCCAGCAGCTTAGGGCTAGCGGGAGTTTCCGGGGAGCTGTTTTTT.

This clone was found a few times. This sequence joins TRBV11-1 and TRBJ2-7, with a possible D match to TRBD2 (6 bases). Germline V CDR1 and CDR2: SGHAT, FQDESV (reference sequence). There are 12 residues in the CDR3. Between the trimmed V and J ends, which lost 6 bases and 6 bases, there was a span of 12 bases. The CDR3 here is CASRELAGEQYF. CDR3 DNA sequence: TGTGCCAGCAGAGAACTAGCTGGCGAGCAGTACTTC.

Only a few counts were recorded for this clone. The chain combines TRBV28 with TRBJ2-3, with D hard to call. This CDR3 is built from 13 residues. V shed 8 bases and J shed 5 bases, with 14 bases lying between them. Germline assignment: CDR1 MDHEN and CDR2 SYDVKM. This CDR3 reads CASRNGPRDTQYF. As DNA, the CDR3 is TGTGCCAGCCGCAACGGACCAAGAGATACGCAGTATTTT.

This sequence joins TRBV5-6 and TRBJ1-2; D unclear. V was shortened by 2 bases and J by 4 bases, with 21 bases between the two germline ends. The CDR3 is made up of 17 amino acids. Per germline, CDR1 SGHDT and CDR2 YYEEEE. The CDR3 region is CASSFFGRSSPGYGYTF. The CDR3 coding sequence is TGTGCCAGCAGCTTTTTTGGGAGATCCTCACCTGGCTATGGCTACACCTTC.

The chain has TRBV28 and TRBJ1-1; 9 bases fit TRBD1. The CDR3 has 15 amino acids. Germline V lookup: CDR1 MDHEN, CDR2 SYDVKM. The V gene end was trimmed by 5 bases and the J gene end by 3 bases; junction bases not matched to a gene: 7. CDR3 in amino acids: CASSGAGQGYTEAFF. CDR3 bases: TGTGCCAGCAGTGGAGCGGGACAGGGTTACACTGAAGCTTTCTTT.

V gene TRBV7-2 combines with J gene TRBJ2-7, with 8 bases that match TRBD2. This CDR3 comprises 15 residues. Germline CDR1 and CDR2: SGHTA and FQGNSA. V shed 0 bases, J shed 3 bases, and the junction held 4 bases outside the gene matches. The CDR3 nucleotides are TGTGCCAGCAGCTTAGCGCACAGCGGGGGCTACGAGCAGTACTTC. This translates into CASSLAHSGGYEQYF. The full variable domain, with the rest looked up from reference TRBV7-2 and TRBJ2-7, is GAGVSQSPSNKVTEKGKDVELRCDPISGHTALYWYRQSLGQGLEFLIYFQGNSAPDKSGLPSDRFSAERTGGSVSTLTIQRTQQEDSAVYLCASSLAHSGGYEQYFGPGTRLTVT.